A single sample is the source of the 32 T cell receptor beta chains below, sequenced in a study of cytomegalovirus exposure and HLA in healthy donors (TCRdb year 2017). The library relied on the immunoSEQ multiplex PCR assay. The multiplex PCR relied on a mix of 60 forward primers for TCR Vbeta segments and 13 reverse primers for TCR Jbeta segments. TCRdb carries this immuneACCESS record with in-frame sequences only. Its versions omit some clonotypes, under half of them owing to an unresolved V gene in the studies checked, with the rest unexplained. The table for this sample lists over 150,000 clones; 77% of them were counted only once. 3.7% of the sample rests with the top ten. Sequenced input: PBMCs. The receptors here all came from a man aged 30 to 45 in good health and CMV-seropositive.

The chain has TRBV9 and TRBJ1-2; 7 bases match TRBD1. Germline V gene sequence: CDR1 SGDLS, CDR2 YYNGEE. The V and J ends lost 2 bases and 4 bases, in that order; junction bases with no gene match: 5. The CDR3 is made up of 14 amino acids. The CDR3 protein is CASSVAGGAYGYTF. The DNA of the CDR3 is TGTGCCAGCAGCGTGGCAGGGGGTGCCTATGGCTACACCTTC.

CDR3 in DNA: TGCGCCAGCAGCAGGACAGCCACCGGGGAGCTGTTTTTT. Translation: CASSRTATGELFF. V usage is TRBV5-1 and J usage is TRBJ2-2, with D tentatively TRBD1 (6 bases). CDR3 length: 13 amino acids. V lost 4 bases to trimming and J lost 4 bases, with 8 bases between them. CDR1 is SGHRS and CDR2 is YFSETQ in the germline V gene.

The gene calls are TRBV29-1 and TRBJ2-3; 10 bases line up with TRBD2. The CDR3 contains 18 residues. V was pared by 0 bases and J by 0 bases, with 9 bases of the junction left unmatched. Germline lookup yields CDR1 SQVTM and CDR2 ANQGSEA. The CDR3 bases are TGCAGCGTTGAAGATTATGGGGATAGCGGGGGGAGCACAGATACGCAGTATTTT. This translates into CSVEDYGDSGGSTDTQYF.

The chain joins TRBV4-2 to TRBJ2-6, with 11 bases that match TRBD1. V lost 0 bases, J lost 1 base, and 8 bases stayed unmatched. CDR1 and CDR2 from the germline V gene are LGHNA and YNFKEQ. The CDR3 extends over 20 amino acids. The CDR3 protein is CASSQDRDRGTFSGANVLTF. DNA of the CDR3: TGTGCCAGCAGCCAAGATCGGGACAGGGGGACATTTTCTGGGGCCAACGTCCTGACTTTC.

This chain uses TRBV2 with TRBJ2-2, with 10 nucleotides matching TRBD1. The CDR3 has 15 residues. CDR1 and CDR2 from the germline V gene are SNHLY and FYNNEI. V shed 7 bases, J shed 5 bases, and the junction held 7 bases outside the gene matches. The CDR3 loop reads CASNSGQGRTGELFF. The CDR3 region has the DNA TGTGCCAGCAATTCGGGACAGGGGAGAACCGGGGAGCTGTTTTTT.

V usage is TRBV11-1 and J usage is TRBJ2-7; 8 nucleotides align to TRBD1. CDR1 and CDR2 from the germline V gene are SGHAT and FQDESV (reference sequence). The CDR3 length is 15 residues. V was pared by 5 bases and J by 0 bases, with 6 bases of the junction left unmatched. CDR3 residues: CASSRGQGSSYEQYF. CDR3 in DNA: TGTGCCAGCAGCCGAGGACAGGGCAGCTCCTACGAGCAGTACTTC.

V and J are TRBV9 and TRBJ2-1, with unresolved D. Germline V gene data show CDR1 as SGDLS and CDR2 as YYNGEE. V was clipped by 0 bases and J by 3 bases, with 7 bases between them. The CDR3 covers 14 residues. The CDR3 loop is CASSVGLGYNEQFF. CDR3 nucleotide sequence: TGTGCCAGCAGCGTAGGACTCGGCTACAATGAGCAGTTCTTC.

The chain joins TRBV28 to TRBJ2-3; 11 nucleotides align to TRBD1. Trimming took 4 bases from V and 4 from J; bases not matched to a gene: 4. Germline loops: CDR1 MDHEN, CDR2 SYDVKM. This CDR3 spans 15 amino acids. For the CDR3, the DNA is TGTGCCAGCAGTTCCGGACAGGGGGCCTCAGATACGCAGTATTTT. Amino acid sequence: CASSSGQGASDTQYF.

CDR3 sequence (DNA): TGTGCCTGGAGTGTAGGACAGGGGGGTCAGCCCCAGCATTTT. Encoded protein: CAWSVGQGGQPQHF. The rearrangement joins TRBV30 to TRBJ1-5; 10 positions agree with TRBD1. The CDR3 has 14 amino acids. Per the germline V gene, CDR1 is GTSNPN and CDR2 is SVGIG (reference sequence). V lost 0 bases and J lost 6; bases outside the gene matches: 2.

The chain is built from TRBV6-1 and TRBJ2-1; no firm D call. V was shortened by 6 bases and J by 0 bases, with 12 bases between the two germline ends. This CDR3 has 15 amino acids. Looked up from germline, CDR1 is MNHNS and CDR2 is SASEGT. The CDR3, as DNA: TGTGCCAGCAGGGTTGACTGGAGCTCCTACAATGAGCAGTTCTTC. Translation: CASRVDWSSYNEQFF.

This clone was found once. Other DNA sequences in the sample encode the same CDR3. This chain joins TRBV30 and TRBJ2-5; weak D call: TRBD2 (6 bases). The CDR3 runs 13 residues. Germline assignment: CDR1 GTSNPN and CDR2 SVGIG (reference sequence). Trimming pared 3 bases from V and 2 bases from J, leaving 10 bases between. CDR3 sequence: CAWSRGSQETQYF. CDR3 coding DNA: TGTGCCTGGAGCCGGGGGTCACAAGAGACCCAGTACTTC.

This chain links TRBV28 with TRBJ1-1, with 8 bases that match TRBD1. Trimming took 3 bases from V and 1 from J; bases not matched to a gene: 7. This CDR3 spans 16 amino acids. The germline gives CDR1 MDHEN, CDR2 SYDVKM. CDR3 in amino acids: CASSLPQGAKNTEAFF. DNA for the CDR3: TGTGCCAGCAGTTTGCCGCAGGGGGCTAAGAACACTGAAGCTTTCTTT.

The chain links TRBV2 to TRBJ1-5, with 9 bases identical to TRBD1. CDR1 is SNHLY, CDR2 FYNNEI, per germline. The CDR3 extends over 15 amino acids. Losses at the gene ends were 4 bases for V and 4 bases for J; bases not matched to a gene: 5. The CDR3 region is CASSGTGGPNQPQHF. The CDR3 nucleotides read TGTGCCAGCAGTGGTACAGGGGGCCCAAATCAGCCCCAGCATTTT.

This chain uses TRBV7-9 with TRBJ2-3; TRBD2 aligns across 8 bases. This CDR3 spans 14 amino acids. Germline values: CDR1 SEHNR, CDR2 FQNEAQ (reference sequence). The V segment lost 8 bases and the J segment 0 bases; nucleotides outside the gene matches: 4. CDR3 sequence reads: CASRRGDSTDTQYF. The CDR3 DNA is TGTGCCAGCCGGCGGGGGGATAGCACAGATACGCAGTATTTT.

This clone appeared a few times. The chain links TRBV18 to TRBJ1-2, with 11 bases lining up with TRBD1. The CDR3 is 15 residues long. Germline-derived CDR1 and CDR2 are KGHSH and LQKENI. V lost 6 bases and J lost 4; bases outside the gene matches: 7. The CDR3 loop is CASSTSGTGGYGYTF. CDR3 DNA: TGTGCCAGCTCCACCAGCGGGACAGGGGGCTATGGCTACACCTTC.

This sequence joins TRBV30 and TRBJ1-5; D not resolved. V dropped 1 base and J dropped 4 bases, with 5 bases sitting between them. CDR1 GTSNPN and CDR2 SVGIG come from the germline V gene (reference sequence). CDR3 length: 12 amino acids. The CDR3 sequence: CAWSATNQPQHF. DNA of the CDR3: TGTGCCTGGAGTGCCACTAATCAGCCCCAGCATTTT.

This sequence joins TRBV30 and TRBJ1-3, with D unresolved. The V and J ends lost 0 bases and 4 bases respectively, with 16 bases between them. The CDR3 has 16 amino acids. Per germline, CDR1 GTSNPN and CDR2 SVGIG (reference sequence). CDR3 in amino acids: CAWSVFSGLVGNTIYF. DNA of the CDR3: TGTGCCTGGAGTGTTTTCTCCGGACTTGTCGGAAACACCATATATTTT.

The V and J genes are TRBV13 and TRBJ2-3, with D maybe TRBD2 (7 bases). Germline assignment: CDR1 PRHDT and CDR2 FYEKMQ (reference sequence). This CDR3 comprises 15 residues. Trimming left V 8 bases short and J 5 bases short, with 20 bases between. CDR3: CASSLRGGLGDTQYF. The DNA of the CDR3 is TGTGCCAGCTCGCTTAGGGGGGGGCTAGGAGATACGCAGTATTTT.

The J gene is TRBJ2-7, the V gene TRBV5-4; D perhaps matches TRBD1 (6 bases). Trimming removed 0 bases at V and 2 bases at J, with 12 bases between. Per the germline V gene, CDR1 is SGHNT and CDR2 is YYREEE (reference sequence). This CDR3 region has 15 residues. CDR3 region: CASSLGRGRPYEQYF. The CDR3 nucleotides read TGTGCCAGCAGCTTGGGCAGGGGCCGTCCCTACGAGCAGTACTTC. Full variable domain (missing parts from reference TRBV5-4 and TRBJ2-7): ETGVTQSPTHLIKTRGQQVTLRCSSQSGHNTVSWYQQALGQGPQFIFQYYREEENGRGNFPPRFSGLQFPNYSSELNVNALELDDSALYLCASSLGRGRPYEQYFGPGTRLTVT.

V gene TRBV5-1 combines with J gene TRBJ2-2, with TRBD1 matching over 8 bases. V trimming: 5 bases; J trimming: 6 bases; junction bases outside the gene matches: 6. The germline V gene encodes CDR1 SGHRS and CDR2 YFSETQ. The CDR3 has 14 amino acids. The CDR3 DNA follows: TGCGCCAGCAGGGCTCCACAGGGGGCCGGGGAGCTGTTTTTT. It translates to CASRAPQGAGELFF.

The chain links TRBV5-4 to TRBJ2-3; 8 positions agree with TRBD2. The CDR3 has 15 residues. The V gene's germline CDR1 is SGHNT and CDR2 YYREEE (reference sequence). Trimming took 0 bases from V and 5 from J; bases not matched to a gene: 5. For the CDR3, the DNA is TGTGCCAGCAGCTTGGGGGCGGGGGGAGGAGATACGCAGTATTTT. It is translated as CASSLGAGGGDTQYF.

With regard to this clone: Other DNA sequences in the same sample also yield this CDR3. The chain couples TRBV7-9 to TRBJ2-3; D might be TRBD2 (5 bases). The CDR3 extends over 15 amino acids. Looked up from germline, CDR1 is SEHNR and CDR2 is FQNEAQ (reference sequence). V shed 3 bases and J shed 2 bases, with 12 bases lying between them. The CDR3 region has the DNA TGTGCCAGCAGCTTTAGAGGGCAGTCCACAGATACGCAGTATTTT. Its protein is CASSFRGQSTDTQYF.

The chain couples TRBV30 to TRBJ1-1; D gene ambiguous. Per the germline V gene, CDR1 is GTSNPN and CDR2 is SVGIG (reference sequence). V was trimmed by 3 bases and J by 2 bases, leaving 10 bases between them. The CDR3 is 13 residues long. CDR3 amino acids: CAWSGEGNTEAFF. CDR3 in DNA: TGTGCCTGGAGCGGGGAGGGAAACACTGAAGCTTTCTTT.

CDR3 protein: CASSEGVGSNQPQHF. The CDR3 DNA is TGTGCCAGCAGCGAGGGAGTCGGGAGCAATCAGCCCCAGCATTTT. The gene calls are TRBV9 and TRBJ1-5; unclear D gene. Germline CDR1 and CDR2: SGDLS and YYNGEE. The CDR3 has 15 residues. The V and J ends lost 3 bases and 1 base respectively, with 11 bases between them.

The chain couples TRBV11-3 to TRBJ2-2; TRBD1 matches 7 bases. The V gene's germline CDR1 is SGHNT and CDR2 YENEEA. This CDR3 has 17 amino acids. V lost 5 bases and J lost 4; bases outside the gene matches: 13. CDR3 in amino acids: CASSRAKGAGGTGELFF. CDR3 in DNA: TGTGCCAGCAGCCGCGCTAAGGGGGCAGGGGGCACCGGGGAGCTGTTTTTT.

CDR3: CASSLDTDLGYTF. In nucleotides, the CDR3 is TGTGCCAGCAGTCTCGACACCGACCTCGGCTACACCTTC. The V gene is TRBV28, the J gene TRBJ1-2; D is unresolved. Trimming cost V 5 bases and J 8 bases, with 15 bases left between them. Germline values: CDR1 MDHEN, CDR2 SYDVKM. The CDR3 contains 13 residues.

This chain connects TRBV10-2 to TRBJ1-1, with a tentative D call TRBD1 (5 bases). Trimming removed 1 base from V and 4 bases from J, with 7 bases in between. The CDR3 has 13 amino acids. CDR1 is WSHSY, CDR2 SAAADI, per germline. CDR3 bases: TGCGCCAGCAGTGAGTGGGGGGGCACTGAAGCTTTCTTT. Protein product: CASSEWGGTEAFF.

V is TRBV15 and J is TRBJ2-7; D gene ambiguous. The CDR3 consists of 11 residues. V was trimmed by 3 bases and J by 8 bases, leaving 8 bases between them. Looked up from germline, CDR1 is LNHNV and CDR2 is YYDKDF (reference sequence). CDR3 amino acids: CATSRNFKQYF. The CDR3 nucleotides read TGTGCCACCAGCAGGAACTTCAAGCAGTACTTC.

In nucleotides, the CDR3 is TGTGCCAGCAGCTCCCGGGAGCTAGCGGGAGGGGGAGAGACCCAGTACTTC. Its translation is CASSSRELAGGGETQYF. The chain recombines TRBV7-8 with TRBJ2-5, with 12 positions matching TRBD2. The junction had 10 bases not matched to a gene; V was cut back by 4 bases and J by 4 bases. From germline, CDR1 is SGHVS and CDR2 FQNEAQ. The CDR3 consists of 17 residues.

CDR3 coding DNA: TGTGCCAGTAGTATACCAGGGCTAAACACTGAAGCTTTCTTT. Its translation is CASSIPGLNTEAFF. The rearrangement uses TRBV19 and TRBJ1-1, with TRBD1 as a possible D gene (5 bases). Trimming took off 2 bases at V and 2 bases at J, with 9 bases between the two ends. CDR1 is LNHDA, CDR2 SQIVND, per germline (reference sequence). The CDR3 totals 14 residues. Full variable domain (rest looked up from reference TRBV19 and TRBJ1-1): DGGITQSPKYLFRKEGQNVTLSCEQNLNHDAMYWYRQDPGQGLRLIYYSQIVNDFQKGDIAEGYSVSREKKESFPLTVTSAQKNPTAFYLCASSIPGLNTEAFFGQGTRLTVV.

The chain recombines TRBV14 with TRBJ2-5, with D tentatively TRBD2 (6 bases). V gave up 3 bases and J gave up 7 bases, with 15 bases separating them. The CDR3 is made up of 14 amino acids. Germline CDR1 and CDR2: SGHDN and FVKESK. CDR3 residues: CASSQIAARGTQYF. DNA for the CDR3: TGTGCCAGCAGCCAGATAGCGGCCCGCGGGACCCAGTACTTC.

The gene calls are TRBV29-1 and TRBJ2-7, with a weak D call TRBD1 (6 bases). Trimming pared 2 bases from V and 4 bases from J, leaving 9 bases between. CDR1 is SQVTM, CDR2 ANQGSEA, per germline. The CDR3 loop spans 12 amino acids. This chain's CDR3 is CSVEQGPYEQYF. In nucleotides, the CDR3 is TGCAGCGTTGAACAGGGGCCGTACGAGCAGTACTTC.